This T cell receptor (beta chain) was identified during a study of beta chain features in type 1 diabetes. Over 95% purity was reached by all sorted populations. The V and J ends lost 5 bases and 8 bases respectively, with 16 bases between them. The V gene's germline CDR1 is SGHDT and CDR2 YYEEEE. This CDR3 is 13 amino acids long. The investigators reverse transcribed all of the isolated RNA, so they sequenced expressed TCRB transcripts. The repertoire was sequenced with immunoSEQ multiplex PCR; TCRdb's copy has only in-frame clones and lacks some. This table holds some 410,000 clones, over 11% found once.

This clonotype originated in a man aged 25 to 40 in good health. Sample: naive CD4+ T cells from blood. This chain joins TRBV5-6 and TRBJ1-2; D unclear. CDR3 coding DNA: TGTGCCAGCAGTAAAGACCGCCAAAGGGGCTACACCTTC. It yields the protein CASSKDRQRGYTF.